What follows describes a single TCR beta chain. Original methodology: Amplification with reference gene primers provided the estimates of nucleated cell counts. The assay was immunoSEQ multiplex PCR, and TCRdb's table has in-frame clones only and misses some. The D gene and trimming were derived from the DNA, and the V and J assignments and clone size from that table. Among 250,000 to 350,000 clones, approximately 90% were seen once, and the ten largest hold under 0.95%. This sample stems from a study of blood T cell repertoires in COVID-19. As for the study in general: Spain, Italy and the United States supplied samples that represented acute and convalescent COVID-19. T cells, B-cell-depleted T cells, or PBMCs supplied cDNA or gDNA.

V gave up 3 bases and J gave up 8 bases; unmatched junction bases: 6. Germline V gene sequence: CDR1 MDHEN, CDR2 SYDVKM. The CDR3 sequence is 13 residues long. The chain uses TRBV28 and TRBJ1-2; the match to TRBD1 covers 7 bases. This sequence originates from a man aged 30-40 years with acute or convalescent COVID-19. The material sequenced was peripheral blood. CDR3 protein: CASSFIGGGGYTF. The CDR3 region has the DNA TGTGCCAGCAGTTTTATAGGGGGCGGGGGCTACACCTTC.